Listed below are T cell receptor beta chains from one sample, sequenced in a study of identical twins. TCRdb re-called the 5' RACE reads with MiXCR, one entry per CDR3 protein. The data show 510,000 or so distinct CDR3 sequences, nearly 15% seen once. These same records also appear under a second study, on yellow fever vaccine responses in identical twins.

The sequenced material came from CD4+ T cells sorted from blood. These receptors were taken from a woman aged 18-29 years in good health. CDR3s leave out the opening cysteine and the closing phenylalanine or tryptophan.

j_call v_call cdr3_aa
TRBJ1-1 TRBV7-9 ASSLAVGAWAF
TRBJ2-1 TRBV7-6 ASSLGAFSSYNEQF
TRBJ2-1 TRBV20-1 SASQTSGRLNEQF
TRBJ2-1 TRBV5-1 ASTLFNEQF
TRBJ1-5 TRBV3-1 ASSPGLVGNQPQH
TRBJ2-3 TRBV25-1 ASSEHGTQY
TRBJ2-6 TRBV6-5 ASRYPGGANVLT
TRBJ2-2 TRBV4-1 ASSQDQPETGELF
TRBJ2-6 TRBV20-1 SAVSGRTSGANVLT
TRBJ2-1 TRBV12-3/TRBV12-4 ASSLFGGTSSYNEQF
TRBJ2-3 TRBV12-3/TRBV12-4 ASTRQVAGTDTQY
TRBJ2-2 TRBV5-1 ASSLETHDTGELF
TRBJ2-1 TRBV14 ASSQTGWGSAEQF